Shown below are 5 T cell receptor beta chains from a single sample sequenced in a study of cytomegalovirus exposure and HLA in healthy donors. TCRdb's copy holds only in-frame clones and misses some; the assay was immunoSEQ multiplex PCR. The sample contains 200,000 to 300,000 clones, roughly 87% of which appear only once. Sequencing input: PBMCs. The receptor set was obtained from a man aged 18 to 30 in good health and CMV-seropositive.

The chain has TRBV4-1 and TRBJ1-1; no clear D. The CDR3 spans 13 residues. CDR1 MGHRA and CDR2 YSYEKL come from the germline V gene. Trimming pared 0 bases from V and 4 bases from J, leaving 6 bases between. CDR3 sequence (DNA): TGCGCCAGCAGCCAAGAGATTAGCACTGAAGCTTTCTTT. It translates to CASSQEISTEAFF.

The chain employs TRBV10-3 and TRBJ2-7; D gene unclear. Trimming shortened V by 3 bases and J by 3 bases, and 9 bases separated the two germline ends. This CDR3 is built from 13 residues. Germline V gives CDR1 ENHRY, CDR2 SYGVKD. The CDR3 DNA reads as TGTGCCATCAGTGACGGGCAGTACTACGAGCAGTACTTC. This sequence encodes CAISDGQYYEQYF.

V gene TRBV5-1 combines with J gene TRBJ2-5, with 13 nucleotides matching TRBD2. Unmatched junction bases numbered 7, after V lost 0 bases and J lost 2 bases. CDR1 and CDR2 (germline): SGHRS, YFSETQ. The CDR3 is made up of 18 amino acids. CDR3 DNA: TGCGCCAGCAGCTTGGGAGGGACTAGCGGGGACTTACAAGAGACCCAGTACTTC. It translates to CASSLGGTSGDLQETQYF.

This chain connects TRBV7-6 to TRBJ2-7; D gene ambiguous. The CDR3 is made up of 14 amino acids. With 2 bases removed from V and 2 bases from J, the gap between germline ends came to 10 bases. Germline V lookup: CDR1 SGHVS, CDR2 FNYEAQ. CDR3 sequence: CASSLKASTYEQYF. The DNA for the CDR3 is TGTGCCAGCAGCTTAAAGGCCAGTACCTACGAGCAGTACTTC.

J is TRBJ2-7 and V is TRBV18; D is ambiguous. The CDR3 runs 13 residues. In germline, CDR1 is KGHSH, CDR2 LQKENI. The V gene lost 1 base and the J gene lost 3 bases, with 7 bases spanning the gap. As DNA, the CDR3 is TGTGCCAGCTCACCACAAACGGGCTACGAGCAGTACTTC. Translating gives CASSPQTGYEQYF.